This section outlines one TCR beta chain sequence together with its context. What it binds is not known. This sample was included in a study of T cell responses to AZD1222 COVID-19 vaccine. Study overall: Pooled in the analysis were second doses at about 4 or about 12 weeks. Study conclusions and caveats: White British ancestry dominated among donors, who included more females, and clonal diversity was possibly underestimated.

V was clipped by 3 bases and J by 2 bases, with 10 bases between them. Germline CDR1 reads SEHNR; CDR2 reads FQNEAQ (reference sequence). This CDR3 has 14 residues. TCRdb keeps only in-frame clones here, not all; method: immunoSEQ multiplex PCR. The table has over 95,000 clones, around 89% seen once; the top ten hold approximately 7.5%. V gene TRBV7-9 combines with J gene TRBJ1-2; perhaps TRBD1 as D (6 bases). Here the sequenced sample was peripheral blood, taken on day 0 of AZD1222 vaccination. The clonotype was recovered from an adult in good health. CDR3 coding DNA: TGTGCCAGCAGCTTGCCCACAGGGAACTATGGCTACACCTTC. Protein product: CASSLPTGNYGYTF.